Shown below are 13 T cell receptor delta chains from a single sample sequenced in a study of γδ T cells in repeated Plasmodium falciparum infection (dated by TCRdb to the early 2020s). Library method: multiplex PCR. These reads were obtained on an Illumina MiSeq. TCRdb called clones anew from the public reads via CATT; matching DNA rows were later pooled. The sample contains some 100,000 delta-chain clones, about 1.5% of them found a single time. The top ten hold around 8.3% of the sample. For bulk TCR repertoire analysis, Vgamma9/Vdelta2+ and Vdelta2-negative gammadelta T cell populations were flow-sorted out of peripheral blood mononuclear cells. The material sequenced was gamma-delta T cells from blood. The receptors were gathered from a pool of human donors (malaria-infected and uninfected, not separated).

This clone was seen a handful of times. The protein TCRdb gives is from a much larger clone and does not agree with this DNA's translation at residue 14, likely a read error; the protein shown here comes from the DNA. The chain combines TRDV1 with TRDJ1; the D gene is possibly TRDD3 (5 bases). The CDR3 extends over 21 amino acids. From germline, CDR1 is TSWWSYY and CDR2 QGS. The ends were cut back, 2 bases at V and 4 bases at J, with 32 bases in the middle. The CDR3 DNA is TGTGCTCTTGGGGAAGGGTATCTCGGGTATTTGTACTGGATAGCAAACGATAAACTCATCTTT. Its protein is CALGEGYLGYLYWIANDKLIF.

Worth noting for this clone: TCRdb lists the protein of a much larger clone for this DNA, which differs at residue 16, so this is likely a read error; the protein given here is translated from the DNA itself. The rearrangement joins TRDV2 to TRDJ1; TRDD3 agrees at 12 bases. Germline matching of the DNA provided the J gene here, since TCRdb leaves it blank. In germline, CDR1 is GEAIGNYY, CDR2 EKD. CDR3 length: 19 residues. As DNA, the CDR3 is TGTGCCTGTGACTCCATAGGGGTCGTTACTGGGGGATACACCGATAGACTCATCTTT. Translated: CACDSIGVVTGGYTDRLIF.

This clone was counted many times. The V and J genes are TRDV2 and TRDJ1; 9 bases are shared with TRDD3. J was trimmed by 3 bases and V by 0 bases; bases with no gene match: 16. The CDR3 is 19 amino acids. Germline values: CDR1 GEAIGNYY, CDR2 EKD. The CDR3 DNA follows: TGTGCCTGTGACACCGTAACTGGGGGACGCTTAAAGGGCTCCGATAAACTCATCTTT. Protein product: CACDTVTGGRLKGSDKLIF.

This clone was seen more than once but under ten times. The TCRdb record carries a much larger clone's protein, which differs from this DNA's translation at residue 15; a read error is the likely cause, and the protein listed here is the DNA translation. The chain recombines TRDV1 with TRDJ1; TRDD3 matches 12 bases. Here the J gene came from matching the DNA to germline, since TCRdb omits it. CDR3 length: 20 amino acids. V was pared by 6 bases and J by 7 bases, with 24 bases of the junction left unmatched. Germline CDR1 is TSWWSYY and CDR2 is QGS. CDR3 DNA: TGTGCTCTTGGCCATTCTACTCCCGACTGGGGGATACTCGAGGAAGGTAAACTCATCTTT. It is translated as CALGHSTPDWGILEEGKLIF.

A few counts support this clone. TCRdb shows a much larger clone's protein in place of this DNA's translation, and the two differ at residue 5, likely through a read error; the protein shown is translated from the DNA. The V gene is TRDV1, the J gene TRDJ2; a weak D match, TRDD3 (8 bases). The J gene is absent in TCRdb and was assigned here via DNA matching to germline. Trimming shortened V by 4 bases and J by 0 bases, and 36 bases separated the two germline ends. The CDR3 is 24 residues long. Per the germline V gene, CDR1 is TSWWSYY and CDR2 is QGS. The CDR3, as DNA: TGTGCTCTTGGGGGACCCGTCTATTCCTACGAATATGGGGGATTCCGAGCTTTGACAGCACAACTCTTCTTT. This codes for CALGGPVYSYEYGGFRALTAQLFF.

Points on this clone: Given a far larger clone just one base away, this is likely a sequencing read error. The sample has other DNA sequences that encode this CDR3 too. V gene TRDV2 combines with J gene TRDJ3; 9 bases are shared with TRDD3. The J gene, left out of TCRdb, was set here by checking the DNA against germline. Germline lookup yields CDR1 GEAIGNYY and CDR2 EKD. The CDR3 covers 17 residues. The CDR3 here is CACDTVGDSRDTRQMFF. The CDR3 DNA is TGTGCCTGTGACACGGTGGGGGATAGCCGGGACACTCGACAGATGTTTTTC.

This clone was seen ten or more times. TCRdb pairs this DNA with a much larger clone's protein that differs at residue 4, likely a read error; the protein shown was translated from the DNA. The chain joins TRDV2 to TRDJ3, with TRDD3 matching 7 bases. TCRdb leaves out the J gene; it was filled in here by matching the DNA to germline. CDR3 size: 20 residues. The germline CDR1 and CDR2 sequences are GEAIGNYY and EKD. The DNA of the CDR3 is TGTGCCTGTGGCACCGCGGGATACCCGAAAAGCTCCTGGGACACCCGACAGATGTTTTTC. It yields the protein CACGTAGYPKSSWDTRQMFF.

On this clone: This likely came from a read error, as a far larger clone is one base away. At the DNA level, this CDR3 is encoded by other sequences in the same sample as well. This sequence joins TRDV1 and TRDJ3; 7 bases are a match to TRDD3. The CDR3 runs to 19 residues. V shed 3 bases, J shed 0 bases, and the junction held 8 bases outside the gene matches. Germline CDR1 and CDR2: TSWWSYY and QGS. The CDR3 reads CALGELWGYSSWDTRQMFF. The CDR3 nucleotides are TGTGCTCTTGGGGAGCTCTGGGGATATAGCTCCTGGGACACCCGACAGATGTTTTTC.

This clone has more than one count but fewer than ten. The amino acid sequence in TCRdb belongs to a much larger clone and departs from this DNA's translation at residue 4, likely a sequencing read error; the sequence shown is translated from the DNA. V and J are TRDV3 and TRDJ1; D not resolved. Between the trimmed V and J ends, which lost 1 base and 0 bases, there was a span of 12 bases. This CDR3 is built from 14 residues. CDR1 and CDR2 from the germline V gene are TVYSNPD and GDNSRS (reference sequence). The CDR3 is CAFKRAYHTDKLIF. The CDR3 DNA reads TGTGCCTTTAAGCGAGCGTATCACACCGATAAACTCATCTTT.

This clone was picked up a small number of times. The chain employs TRDV1 and TRDJ1, with a possible D match to TRDD3 (6 bases). The J gene, left out of TCRdb, was set here by checking the DNA against germline. The V and J ends lost 5 bases and 0 bases respectively, with 22 bases between them. The CDR3 contains 18 residues. Germline CDR1 is TSWWSYY and CDR2 is QGS. DNA for the CDR3: TGTGCTCTTGGGAAACCGGGACCGTACTGGGTCCACACCGATAAACTCATCTTT. This codes for CALGKPGPYWVHTDKLIF.

This clone has only a few counts. A far bigger clonotype differs at one base, so this is likely a read error. Within the sample, other DNA sequences also encode this same CDR3. The chain recombines TRDV2 with TRDJ1; 8 bases are shared with TRDD3. Looked up from germline, CDR1 is GEAIGNYY and CDR2 is EKD. The CDR3 has 15 residues. CDR3 in amino acids: CACDTLLGGTDKLIF. CDR3 DNA: TGTGCCTGTGACACGCTACTGGGGGGGACAGATAAGCTCATCTTT.

This clone was seen a handful of times. TCRdb attributes to this sequence the protein of a much larger clone, which differs from the DNA translation at residue 16; a read error is likely, and the protein displayed is translated from the DNA. This chain connects TRDV2 to TRDJ1; D might be TRDD3 (6 bases). Germline V gene sequence: CDR1 GEAIGNYY, CDR2 EKD. V lost 0 bases and J 3 bases, leaving 31 bases between the germline ends. The CDR3 contains 21 residues. The CDR3 spells CACDTVTLWEIRETQADKLIF. In DNA, the CDR3 is TGTGCCTGTGACACCGTAACCCTCTGGGAGATACGCGAAACCCAGGCCGATAAACTCATCTTT.

This clone was counted ten times or more. This DNA's translation differs at residue 4 from TCRdb's protein, which comes from a much larger clone; a read error is likely, and the protein shown is translated from the DNA. The chain recombines TRDV2 with TRDJ1; D is perhaps TRDD3 (5 bases). No J gene is reported in TCRdb; it was inferred here by comparing the DNA with germline. The germline CDR1 and CDR2 sequences are GEAIGNYY and EKD. There are 18 residues in the CDR3. This CDR3 is CACYTLSSIRGHTDKLIF. In nucleotides, the CDR3 is TGTGCCTGTTACACTCTATCTTCTATCAGGGGACACACCGATAAACTCATCTTT.